The text below deals with one TCR beta chain. At one end, the junction sequence differs from germline, possibly due to a read error. A single record per CDR3 protein comes from TCRdb applying MiXCR to the 5' RACE reads. In the table there are roughly 40,000 distinct CDR3 sequences, around 18% of which are singletons. There are 14 residues in the CDR3. From germline, CDR1 is MNHEY and CDR2 SVGAGI. CD25-based Treg depletion was applied to purified naive CD4+ T cells. The sequencing sample was made of naive CD4+ T cells sorted from a lymph node. Described subset: naive CD4+ T cells, CD4+CD45RA+CD25-. This receptor was obtained from a female donor with breast cancer. This chain uses TRBV6-5 with TRBJ2-5, with D possibly being TRBD1 or TRBD2 (6 bases each). The CDR3: CASSYSGGQEAQYF. Here the CDR3 DNA reads TGTGCCAGCAGTTACTCGGGGGGCCAAGAGGCCCAGTACTTC.